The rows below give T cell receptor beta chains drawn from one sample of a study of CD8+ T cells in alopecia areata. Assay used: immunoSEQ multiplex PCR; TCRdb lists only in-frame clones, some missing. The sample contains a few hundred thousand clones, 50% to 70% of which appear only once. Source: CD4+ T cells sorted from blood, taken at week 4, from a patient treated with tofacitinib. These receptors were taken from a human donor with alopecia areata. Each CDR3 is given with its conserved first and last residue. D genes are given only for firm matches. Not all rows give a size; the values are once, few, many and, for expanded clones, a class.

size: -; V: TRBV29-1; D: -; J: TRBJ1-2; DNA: TGCAGCGTTGATCGAGGTTATGGCTACACCTTC; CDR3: CSVDRGYGYTF
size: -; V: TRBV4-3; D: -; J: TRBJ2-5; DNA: TGCGCCAGCAGCCAAGATTACGGTGAGACCCAGTACTTC; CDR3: CASSQDYGETQYF
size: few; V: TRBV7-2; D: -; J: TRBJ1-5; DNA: TGTGCCAGCAGCAAACAGGGTGGGGACAATCAGCCCCAGCATTTT; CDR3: CASSKQGGDNQPQHF
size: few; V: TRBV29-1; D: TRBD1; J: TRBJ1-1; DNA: TGCAGCGTCGAAACGACAGGGACCAACACTGAAGCTTTCTTT; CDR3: CSVETTGTNTEAFF
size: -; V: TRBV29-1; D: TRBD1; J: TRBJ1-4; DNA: TGCAGCGCCCGGGACAGGGCTGCAACTAATGAAAAACTGTTTTTT; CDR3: CSARDRAATNEKLFF
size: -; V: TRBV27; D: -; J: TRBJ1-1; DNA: TGTGCCAGCAGTCCACTGACAGGAATGAACACTGAAGCTTTCTTT; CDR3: CASSPLTGMNTEAFF
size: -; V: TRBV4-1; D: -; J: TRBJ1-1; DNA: TGCGCCAGCAGCCATTTCGTCGGTGGGGACACTGAAGCTTTCTTT; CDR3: CASSHFVGGDTEAFF
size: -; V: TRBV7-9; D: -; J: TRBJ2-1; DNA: TGTGCCAGCAGCTTGGAGTTCTTC; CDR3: CASSLEFF
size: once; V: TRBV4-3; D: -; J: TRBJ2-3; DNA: TGCCCCCCTAATACGCAGTATTTT; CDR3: CPPNTQYF
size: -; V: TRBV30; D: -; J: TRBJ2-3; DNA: TGTGCCTGGAGTCTTAAAGAGAGAAGAGTCACAGATACGCAGTATTTT; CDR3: CAWSLKERRVTDTQYF
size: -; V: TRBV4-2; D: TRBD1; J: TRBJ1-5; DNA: TGTGCCAGCAGCCTGTTTGATCGGGACAGGGGGAATGTGAAGGCTTGGCAGCCCCAGCATTTT; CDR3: CASSLFDRDRGNVKAWQPQHF
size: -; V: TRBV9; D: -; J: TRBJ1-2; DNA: TGTGCCAGCAGCAACCGGGACACCAACAACTATGGCTACACCTTC; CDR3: CASSNRDTNNYGYTF
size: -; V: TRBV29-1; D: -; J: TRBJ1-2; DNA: TGCAGCGTTGAGAGGCAGGCCCCTGGCTACACCTTC; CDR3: CSVERQAPGYTF
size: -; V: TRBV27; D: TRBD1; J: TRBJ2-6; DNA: TGTGCCAGCACCAATCGGACAGGGGCTGGGGCCAACGTCCTGACTTTC; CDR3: CASTNRTGAGANVLTF
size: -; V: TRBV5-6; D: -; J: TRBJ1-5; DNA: TGTGCCAGCAGCTTGCAGGATCAGCCCCAGCATTTT; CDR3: CASSLQDQPQHF
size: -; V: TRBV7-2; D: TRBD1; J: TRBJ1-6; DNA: TGTGCCAGCAGCAACGGGACAGTCAGTTCACCCCTCCACTTT; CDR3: CASSNGTVSSPLHF
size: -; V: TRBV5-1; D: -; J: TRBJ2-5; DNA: TGCGCCAGCAGCTTGAACCAGGGGGGGCAAGAGACCCAGTACTTC; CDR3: CASSLNQGGQETQYF
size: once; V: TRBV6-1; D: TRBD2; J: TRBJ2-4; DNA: TGTGCCAGCAGCGAAGGACTAGCGAACATTCAGTACTTC; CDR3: CASSEGLANIQYF
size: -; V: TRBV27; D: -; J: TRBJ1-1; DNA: TGTGCCAGCAGTTTCGGACAGAGTCTCCTTGGCACTGAAGCTTTCTTT; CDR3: CASSFGQSLLGTEAFF
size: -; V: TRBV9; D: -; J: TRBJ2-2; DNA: TGTGCCAGCAGCGTAGGAGCGGCCTCAATCACCGGGGAGCTGTTTTTT; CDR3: CASSVGAASITGELFF
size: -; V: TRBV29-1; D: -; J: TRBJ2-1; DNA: TGCAGCGTGGCAAGACTAGGTAATGAGCAGTTCTTC; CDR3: CSVARLGNEQFF
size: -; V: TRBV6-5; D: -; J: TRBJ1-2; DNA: TGTGCCAGCAGCCCGGAATCGAAGCGTGGCTACACCTTC; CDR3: CASSPESKRGYTF
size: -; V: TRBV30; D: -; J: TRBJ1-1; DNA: TGTGCCTGGAGTAGGACAGTACTGAACACTGAAGCTTTCTTT; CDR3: CAWSRTVLNTEAFF
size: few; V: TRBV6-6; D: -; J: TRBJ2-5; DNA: TGTGCCAGCAGTTACGGGGAGACCCAGTACTTC; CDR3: CASSYGETQYF
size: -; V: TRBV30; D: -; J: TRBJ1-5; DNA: TGTGCCTGGAGTGAAGACAGGAACACCCAGCATTTT; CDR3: CAWSEDRNTQHF
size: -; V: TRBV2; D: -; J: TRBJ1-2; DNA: TGTGCCAGCAGTGAAGAACAAGGAACCTATGGCTACACCTTC; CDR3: CASSEEQGTYGYTF
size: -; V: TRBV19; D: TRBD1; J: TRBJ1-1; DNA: TGTGCCAGTAGTCTCCAGGGGGCAGGTACTGAAGCTTTCTTT; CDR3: CASSLQGAGTEAFF
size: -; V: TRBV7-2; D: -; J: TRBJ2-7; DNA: TGTGCCAGCAGCTCGGTGGTGCCCTACGAGCAGTACTTC; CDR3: CASSSVVPYEQYF
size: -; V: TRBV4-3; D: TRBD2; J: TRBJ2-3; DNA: TGCGCCAGCAGCCAAGATTATAGCGGGGGAACAACTCGAACAGATACGCAGTATTTT; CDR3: CASSQDYSGGTTRTDTQYF
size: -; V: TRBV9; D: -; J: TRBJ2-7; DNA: TGTGCCAGCAGCGTAGGGGCAGACGGGAGAGACTACGAGCAGTACTTC; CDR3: CASSVGADGRDYEQYF
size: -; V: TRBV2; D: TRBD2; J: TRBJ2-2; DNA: TGTGCCAGCATGACTAGCGGGACCGGGGAGCTGTTTTTT; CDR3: CASMTSGTGELFF
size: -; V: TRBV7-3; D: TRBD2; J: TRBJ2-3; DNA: TGTGCCAGCAGCTTGGCGGGGGGTTCTAGCACAGATACGCAGTATTTT; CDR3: CASSLAGGSSTDTQYF
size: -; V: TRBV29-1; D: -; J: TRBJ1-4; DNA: TGCAGCGTTGGTAATGAAAAACTGTTTTTT; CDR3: CSVGNEKLFF
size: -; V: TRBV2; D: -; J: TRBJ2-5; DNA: TGTGCCAGCAGTACGGGACGCCGAGAGACCCAGTACTTC; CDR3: CASSTGRRETQYF
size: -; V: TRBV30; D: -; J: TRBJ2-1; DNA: TGTGCCTGGAGGAGCCAGGTCGATGAGCAGTTCTTC; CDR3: CAWRSQVDEQFF
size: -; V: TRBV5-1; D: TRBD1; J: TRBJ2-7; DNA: TGCGCCAGCAGCTTGACAGGGGAAGGTGTGCAGTACTTC; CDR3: CASSLTGEGVQYF
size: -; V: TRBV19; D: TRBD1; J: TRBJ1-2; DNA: TGTGCCAGTAGTATTCCGGGACAGGGAAATGGCTACACCTTC; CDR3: CASSIPGQGNGYTF
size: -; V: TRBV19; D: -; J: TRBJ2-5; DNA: TGTGCCAGTAGTCTGGGACTCCAAGAGACCCAGTACTTC; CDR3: CASSLGLQETQYF
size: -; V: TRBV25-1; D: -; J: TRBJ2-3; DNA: TGTGCCAGCAGTGATGTCCAGTTAGTCACAGATACGCAGTATTTT; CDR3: CASSDVQLVTDTQYF
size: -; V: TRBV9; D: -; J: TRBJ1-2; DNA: TGTGCCAGCAGCCGAGGGGTGAACGCCTATGGCTACACCTTC; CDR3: CASSRGVNAYGYTF
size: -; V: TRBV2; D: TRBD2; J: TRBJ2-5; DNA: TGTGCCAGCAGTGAAGGCGGGGGGGCAGGAGAGACCCAGTACTTC; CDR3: CASSEGGGAGETQYF
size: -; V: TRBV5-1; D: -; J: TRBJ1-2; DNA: TGCGCCAGCAGCCCACACCCCTTAAACTATGGCTACACCTTC; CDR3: CASSPHPLNYGYTF
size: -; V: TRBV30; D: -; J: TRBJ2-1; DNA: TGTGCCTGGAGCGACAACAGGGAAGCTCCGTTCTTC; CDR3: CAWSDNREAPFF
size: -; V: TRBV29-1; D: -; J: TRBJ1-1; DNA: TGCAGCGTTTTCGAGAGGGTGAACACTGAAGCTTTCTTT; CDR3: CSVFERVNTEAFF
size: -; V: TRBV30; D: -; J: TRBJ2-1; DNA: TGTGCCTGGAGTACGGGCAATGAGCAGTTCTTC; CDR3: CAWSTGNEQFF
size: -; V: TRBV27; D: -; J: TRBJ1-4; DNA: TGTGCCAGCAGTGTACGGGGGTCAACTAATGAAAAACTGTTTTTT; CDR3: CASSVRGSTNEKLFF
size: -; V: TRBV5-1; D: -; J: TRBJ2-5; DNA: TGCGCCAGCAGCTTGGGACAGCCGGTGGAGACCCAGTACTTC; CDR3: CASSLGQPVETQYF
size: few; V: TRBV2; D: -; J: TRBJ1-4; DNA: TGTGCCAGCAATTTCGGGACAACCCAAAATGAAAAACTGTTTTTT; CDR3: CASNFGTTQNEKLFF
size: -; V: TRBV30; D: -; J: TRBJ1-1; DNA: TGTGCCTGGAGTGTCCGGGGGCAGGGGACTGAAGCTTTCTTT; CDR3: CAWSVRGQGTEAFF
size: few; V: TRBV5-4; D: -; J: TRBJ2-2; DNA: TGTGCCAGCAGCGTGGACACCGGGGAGCTGTTTTTT; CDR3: CASSVDTGELFF
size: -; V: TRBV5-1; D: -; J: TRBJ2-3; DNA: TGCGCCAGCAGCTTGCTCAGCAGAGGAGATACGCAGTATTTT; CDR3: CASSLLSRGDTQYF